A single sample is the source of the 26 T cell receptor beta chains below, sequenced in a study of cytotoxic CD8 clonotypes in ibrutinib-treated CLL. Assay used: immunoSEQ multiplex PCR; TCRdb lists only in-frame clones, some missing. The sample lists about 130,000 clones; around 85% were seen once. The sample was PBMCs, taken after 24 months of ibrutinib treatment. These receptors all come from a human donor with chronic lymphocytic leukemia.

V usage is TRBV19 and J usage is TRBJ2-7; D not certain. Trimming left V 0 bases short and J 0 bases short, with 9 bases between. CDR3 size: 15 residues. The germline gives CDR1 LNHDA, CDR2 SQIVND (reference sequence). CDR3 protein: CASSIDPVNSYEQYF. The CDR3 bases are TGTGCCAGTAGTATAGATCCGGTGAACTCCTACGAGCAGTACTTC.

The DNA of the CDR3 is TGTGCCAGCAGCCCTAATCGAGGACAGGGGCCGGGAGGAAACACCATATATTTT. This encodes CASSPNRGQGPGGNTIYF. The chain couples TRBV7-6 to TRBJ1-3, with 9 bases that match TRBD1. The CDR3 extends over 18 amino acids. Germline V lookup: CDR1 SGHVS, CDR2 FNYEAQ. Trimming cost V 5 bases and J 4 bases; bases outside gene matches: 15. The whole variable domain, remainder taken from reference TRBV7-6 and TRBJ1-3, is GAGVSQSPRYKVTKRGQDVALRCDPISGHVSLYWYRQALGQGPEFLTYFNYEAQQDKSGLPNDRFSAERPEGSISTLTIQRTEQRDSAMYRCASSPNRGQGPGGNTIYFGEGSWLTVV.

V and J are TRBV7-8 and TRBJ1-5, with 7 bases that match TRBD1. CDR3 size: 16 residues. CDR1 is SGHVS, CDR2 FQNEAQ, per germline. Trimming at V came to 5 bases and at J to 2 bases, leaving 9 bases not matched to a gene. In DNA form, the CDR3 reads TGTGCCAGCAGCCGAGGCCAGGGGGGGGGCAATCAGCCCCAGCATTTT. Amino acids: CASSRGQGGGNQPQHF.

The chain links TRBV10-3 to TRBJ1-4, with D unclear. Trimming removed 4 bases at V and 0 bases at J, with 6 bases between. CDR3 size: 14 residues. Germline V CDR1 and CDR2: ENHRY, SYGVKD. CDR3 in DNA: TGTGCCATCAGTGGGACGGCAACTAATGAAAAACTGTTTTTT. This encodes CAISGTATNEKLFF.

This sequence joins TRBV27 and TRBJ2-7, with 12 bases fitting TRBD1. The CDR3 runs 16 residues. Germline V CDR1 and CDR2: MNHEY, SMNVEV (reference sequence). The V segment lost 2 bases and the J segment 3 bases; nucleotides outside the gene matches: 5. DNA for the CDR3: TGTGCCAGCAGTTTAACCGGGACAGGGGGCTTCTACGAGCAGTACTTC. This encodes CASSLTGTGGFYEQYF.

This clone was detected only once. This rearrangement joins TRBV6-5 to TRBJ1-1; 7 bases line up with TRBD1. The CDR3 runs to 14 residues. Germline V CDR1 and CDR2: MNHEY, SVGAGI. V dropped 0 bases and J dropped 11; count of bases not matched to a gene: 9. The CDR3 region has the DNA TGTGCCAGCAGTTACTCGAACAGGGGTTTAGGCGCTTTCTTT. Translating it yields CASSYSNRGLGAFF.

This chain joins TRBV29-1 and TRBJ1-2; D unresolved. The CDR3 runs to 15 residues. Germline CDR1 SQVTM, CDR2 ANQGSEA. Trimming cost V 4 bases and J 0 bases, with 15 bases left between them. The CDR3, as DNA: TGCAGCGTTGCTCTCCAGGATTTACCTAACTATGGCTACACCTTC. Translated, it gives CSVALQDLPNYGYTF.

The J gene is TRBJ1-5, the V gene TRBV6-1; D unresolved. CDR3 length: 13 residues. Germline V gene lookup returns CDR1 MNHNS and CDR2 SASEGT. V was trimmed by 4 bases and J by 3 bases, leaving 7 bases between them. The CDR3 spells CASSAAVNQPQHF. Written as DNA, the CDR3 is TGTGCCAGCAGTGCCGCCGTCAATCAGCCCCAGCATTTT.

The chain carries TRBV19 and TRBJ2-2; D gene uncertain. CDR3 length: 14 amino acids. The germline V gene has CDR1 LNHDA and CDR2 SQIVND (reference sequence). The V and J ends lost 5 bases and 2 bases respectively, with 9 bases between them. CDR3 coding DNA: TGTGCCAGTAGTGATAGGGATAACACCGGGGAGCTGTTTTTT. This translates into CASSDRDNTGELFF.

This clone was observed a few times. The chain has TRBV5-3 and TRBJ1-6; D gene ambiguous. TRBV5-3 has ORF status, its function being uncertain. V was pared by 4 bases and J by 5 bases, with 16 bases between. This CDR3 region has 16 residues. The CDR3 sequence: CARSRTQGLNNSPLHF. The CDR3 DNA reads TGTGCCAGAAGCCGTACACAAGGACTAAATAATTCACCCCTCCACTTT.

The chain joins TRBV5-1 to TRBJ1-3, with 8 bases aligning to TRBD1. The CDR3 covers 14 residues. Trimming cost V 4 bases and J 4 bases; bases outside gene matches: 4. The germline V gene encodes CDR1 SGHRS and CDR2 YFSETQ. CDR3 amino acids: CASSLDRGGNTIYF. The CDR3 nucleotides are TGCGCCAGCAGCCTAGACAGGGGAGGAAACACCATATATTTT.

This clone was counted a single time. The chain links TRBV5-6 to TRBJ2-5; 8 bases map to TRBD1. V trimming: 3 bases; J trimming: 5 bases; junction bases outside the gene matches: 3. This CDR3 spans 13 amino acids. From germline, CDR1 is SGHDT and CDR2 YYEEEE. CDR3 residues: CASSSYRGETQYF. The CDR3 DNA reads TGTGCCAGCAGCTCCTACAGGGGGGAGACCCAGTACTTC.

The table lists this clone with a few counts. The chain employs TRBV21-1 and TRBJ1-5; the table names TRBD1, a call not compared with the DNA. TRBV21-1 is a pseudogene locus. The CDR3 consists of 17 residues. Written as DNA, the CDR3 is TGTGCCAGCAACAGCAAAGTGATAGGGGATAGCAATCAGCCCCAGCATTTT. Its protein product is CASNSKVIGDSNQPQHF.

CDR3: CASSQEEGGEQYF. DNA for the CDR3: TGCGCCAGCAGCCAAGAGGAGGGTGGCGAGCAGTACTTC. The chain links TRBV4-1 to TRBJ2-7; tentative D call: TRBD2 (6 bases). The CDR3 runs to 13 residues. Germline V gene lookup returns CDR1 MGHRA and CDR2 YSYEKL. Between the trimmed V and J ends, which lost 0 bases and 6 bases, there was a span of 9 bases.

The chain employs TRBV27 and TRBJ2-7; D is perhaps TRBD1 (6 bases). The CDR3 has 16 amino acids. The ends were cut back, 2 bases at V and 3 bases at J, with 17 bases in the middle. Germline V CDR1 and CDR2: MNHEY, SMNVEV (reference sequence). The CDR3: CASSLRSGQISYEQYF. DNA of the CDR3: TGTGCCAGCAGTTTACGGTCCGGACAGATAAGCTACGAGCAGTACTTC.

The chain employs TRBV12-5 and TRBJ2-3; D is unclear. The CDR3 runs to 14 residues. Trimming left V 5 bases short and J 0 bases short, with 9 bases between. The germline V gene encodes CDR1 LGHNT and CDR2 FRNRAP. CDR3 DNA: TGTGCTAGTGGTGCGAGCAGAAGCACAGATACGCAGTATTTT. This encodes CASGASRSTDTQYF.

The CDR3 DNA is TGTGCCAGCAGTGCCAACAGGGTGGAGAGTTCCTACGAGCAGTACTTC. Translation: CASSANRVESSYEQYF. The rearrangement joins TRBV28 to TRBJ2-7; weak D call: TRBD1 (6 bases). This CDR3 has 16 residues. V lost 5 bases and J 1 base, leaving 18 bases between the germline ends. The V gene's germline CDR1 is MDHEN and CDR2 SYDVKM.

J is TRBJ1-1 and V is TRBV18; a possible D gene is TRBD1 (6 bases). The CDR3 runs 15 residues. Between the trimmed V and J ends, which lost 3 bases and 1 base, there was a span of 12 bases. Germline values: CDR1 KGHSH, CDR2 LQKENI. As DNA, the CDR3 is TGTGCCAGCTCACCCACTACAGGGCAGAACACTGAAGCTTTCTTT. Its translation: CASSPTTGQNTEAFF. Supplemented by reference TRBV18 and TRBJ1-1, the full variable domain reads NAGVMQNPRHLVRRRGQEARLRCSPMKGHSHVYWYRQLPEEGLKFMVYLQKENIIDESGMPKERFSAEFPKEGPSILRIQQVVRGDSAAYFCASSPTTGQNTEAFFGQGTRLTVV.

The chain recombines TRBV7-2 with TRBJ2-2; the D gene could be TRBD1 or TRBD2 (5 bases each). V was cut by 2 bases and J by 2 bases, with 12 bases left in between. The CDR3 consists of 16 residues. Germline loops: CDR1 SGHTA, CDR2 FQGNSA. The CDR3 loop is CASSLIGGINTGELFF. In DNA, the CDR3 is TGTGCCAGCAGCTTAATTGGGGGTATAAACACCGGGGAGCTGTTTTTT.

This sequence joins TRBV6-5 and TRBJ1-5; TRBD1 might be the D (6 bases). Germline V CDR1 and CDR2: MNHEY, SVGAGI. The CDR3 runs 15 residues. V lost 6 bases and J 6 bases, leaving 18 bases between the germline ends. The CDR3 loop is CASSLSSGGGQPQHF. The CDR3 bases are TGTGCCAGCAGCCTAAGCTCGGGGGGCGGTCAGCCCCAGCATTTT.

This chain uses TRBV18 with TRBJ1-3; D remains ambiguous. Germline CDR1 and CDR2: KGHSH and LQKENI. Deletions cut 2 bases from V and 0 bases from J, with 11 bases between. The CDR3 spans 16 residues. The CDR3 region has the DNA TGTGCCAGCTCACCATCCGGCAAGAACTCTGGAAACACCATATATTTT. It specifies CASSPSGKNSGNTIYF.

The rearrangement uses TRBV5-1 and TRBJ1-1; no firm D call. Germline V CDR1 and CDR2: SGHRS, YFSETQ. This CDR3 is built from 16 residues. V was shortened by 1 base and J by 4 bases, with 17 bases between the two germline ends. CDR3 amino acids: CASSLSAGRGSTEAFF. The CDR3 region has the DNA TGCGCCAGCAGCTTGAGCGCAGGCCGAGGTAGCACTGAAGCTTTCTTT.

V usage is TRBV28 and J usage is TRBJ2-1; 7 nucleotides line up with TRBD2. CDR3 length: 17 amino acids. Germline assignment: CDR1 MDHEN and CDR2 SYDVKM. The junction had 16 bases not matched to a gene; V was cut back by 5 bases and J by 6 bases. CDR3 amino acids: CASSLPSTSPTINEQFF. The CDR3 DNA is TGTGCCAGCAGTCTTCCCTCGACTAGCCCGACCATCAATGAGCAGTTCTTC.

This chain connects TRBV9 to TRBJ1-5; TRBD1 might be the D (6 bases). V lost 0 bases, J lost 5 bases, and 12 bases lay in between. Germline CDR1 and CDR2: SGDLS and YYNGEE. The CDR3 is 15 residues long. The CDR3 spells CASSVGGGGHQPQHF. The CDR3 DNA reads TGTGCCAGCAGCGTAGGCGGGGGCGGACATCAGCCCCAGCATTTT.

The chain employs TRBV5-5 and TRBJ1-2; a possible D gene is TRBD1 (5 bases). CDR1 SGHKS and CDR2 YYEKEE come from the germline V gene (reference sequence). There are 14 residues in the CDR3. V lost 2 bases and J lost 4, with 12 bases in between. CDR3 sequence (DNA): TGTGCCAGCAGCTTAGCGGACAATCGCTATGGCTACACCTTC. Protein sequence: CASSLADNRYGYTF. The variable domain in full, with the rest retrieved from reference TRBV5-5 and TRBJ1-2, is DAGVTQSPTHLIKTRGQQVTLRCSPISGHKSVSWYQQVLGQGPQFIFQYYEKEERGRGNFPDRFSARQFPNYSSELNVNALLLGDSALYLCASSLADNRYGYTFGSGTRLTVV.

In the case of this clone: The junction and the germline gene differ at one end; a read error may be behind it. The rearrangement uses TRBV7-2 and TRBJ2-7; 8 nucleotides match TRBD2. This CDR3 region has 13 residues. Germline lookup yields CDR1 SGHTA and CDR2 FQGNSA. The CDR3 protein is CANSPGTSREQYF. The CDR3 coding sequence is TGTGCCAACAGCCCGGGGACTAGTAGGGAGCAGTACTTC.